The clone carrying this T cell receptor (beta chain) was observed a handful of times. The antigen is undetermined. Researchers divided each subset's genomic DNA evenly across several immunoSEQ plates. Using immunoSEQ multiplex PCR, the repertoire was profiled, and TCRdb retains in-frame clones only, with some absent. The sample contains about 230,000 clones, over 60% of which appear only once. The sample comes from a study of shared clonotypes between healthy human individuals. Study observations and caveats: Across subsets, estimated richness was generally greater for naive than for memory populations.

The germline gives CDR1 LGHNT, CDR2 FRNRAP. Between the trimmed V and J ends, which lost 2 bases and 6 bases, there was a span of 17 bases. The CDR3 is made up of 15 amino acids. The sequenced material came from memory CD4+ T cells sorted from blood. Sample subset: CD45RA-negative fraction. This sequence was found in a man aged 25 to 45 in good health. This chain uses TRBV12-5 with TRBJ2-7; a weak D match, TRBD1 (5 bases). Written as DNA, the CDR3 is TGTGCTAGTGGTTTGCCTTCCCCTGGGGCTGGCGAGCAGTACTTC. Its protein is CASGLPSPGAGEQYF.